One and the same sample provided the 16 T cell receptor beta chains below, sequenced in a study of brain metastases from non-small cell lung cancer. Libraries were prepared by immunoSEQ multiplex PCR; TCRdb keeps only in-frame clonotypes and omits some of them. This sample has 3,500 to 5,000 clones, with around 84% found just once. The sample consisted of tumor-adjacent normal tissue. Receptors originate from a donor aged 40 or older with non-small cell lung cancer.

The V call is TRBV3-1 (or the pseudogene TRBV3-2), the J call TRBJ2-5; D gene unclear. Germline assignment: CDR1 LGHDT and CDR2 YNNKEL (reference sequence). The CDR3 is 17 amino acids. Trimming left V 1 base short and J 1 base short, with 16 bases between. The CDR3 loop is CASSQVGSPAFQETQYF. The DNA of the CDR3 is TGTGCCAGCAGCCAAGTTGGTAGCCCCGCTTTCCAAGAGACCCAGTACTTC.

The gene calls are TRBV5-6 and TRBJ2-1; D might be TRBD1 or TRBD2, each matching 5 bases. The germline V gene has CDR1 SGHDT and CDR2 YYEEEE. The CDR3 consists of 16 residues. V was trimmed by 1 base and J by 6 bases, leaving 17 bases between them. The CDR3 reads CASSLRGTGRGNEQFF. The CDR3 coding sequence is TGTGCCAGCAGCTTGCGGGGTACGGGACGTGGCAATGAGCAGTTCTTC.

The V and J genes are TRBV5-1 and TRBJ2-2; 8 bases are a match to TRBD1. J lost 3 bases, V lost 4 bases, and 5 bases had no gene match. Germline values: CDR1 SGHRS, CDR2 YFSETQ. This CDR3 is built from 15 residues. The CDR3 DNA reads as TGCGCCAGCAGCGGACAGGGTGCTTACACCGGGGAGCTGTTTTTT. Translating it yields CASSGQGAYTGELFF.

This rearrangement joins TRBV5-1 to TRBJ2-1, with 12 nucleotides matching TRBD2. V dropped 10 bases and J dropped 3; count of bases not matched to a gene: 5. The CDR3 extends over 14 amino acids. Germline V gene lookup returns CDR1 SGHRS and CDR2 YFSETQ. CDR3 DNA sequence: TGCGCCCGACTAGCGGGAGATCACTACAATGAGCAGTTCTTC. This codes for CARLAGDHYNEQFF.

The V and J genes are TRBV4-2 and TRBJ2-1; 12 nucleotides agree with TRBD2. In germline, CDR1 is LGHNA, CDR2 YNFKEQ. V lost 4 bases and J lost 0; bases outside the gene matches: 4. CDR3 size: 17 residues. In nucleotides, the CDR3 is TGTGCCAGCAGCCTTTGGACTAGCGGGGCCTCCTACAATGAGCAGTTCTTC. Translation gives CASSLWTSGASYNEQFF.

The chain links TRBV19 to TRBJ2-1; TRBD1 matches at 7 bases. Trimming at V came to 3 bases and at J to 4 bases, leaving 3 bases not matched to a gene. The CDR3 totals 14 residues. Germline assignment: CDR1 LNHDA and CDR2 SQIVND (reference sequence). As DNA, the CDR3 is TGTGCCAGTAGTATGACAGGGCTTTACAATGAGCAGTTCTTC. Its translation: CASSMTGLYNEQFF. The full variable domain, rest sourced from reference TRBV19 and TRBJ2-1, is DGGITQSPKYLFRKEGQNVTLSCEQNLNHDAMYWYRQDPGQGLRLIYYSQIVNDFQKGDIAEGYSVSREKKESFPLTVTSAQKNPTAFYLCASSMTGLYNEQFFGPGTRLTVL.

The genes are TRBV29-1 and TRBJ2-3; 9 nucleotides line up with TRBD2. There are 14 residues in the CDR3. Germline assignment: CDR1 SQVTM and CDR2 ANQGSEA. V shed 6 bases and J 3 bases; nucleotides not matched to a gene: 7. CDR3 amino acids: CSVPLAGVTDTQYF. The CDR3 bases are TGCAGCGTCCCTTTAGCGGGAGTTACAGATACGCAGTATTTT.

The CDR3 sequence is CASSIGTGESTDTQYF. The CDR3 nucleotides are TGTGCCAGTAGTATTGGGACGGGAGAAAGCACAGATACGCAGTATTTT. J is TRBJ2-3 and V is TRBV19; possibly TRBD2 for D (6 bases). This CDR3 comprises 16 residues. From germline, CDR1 is LNHDA and CDR2 SQIVND (reference sequence). Trimming left V 3 bases short and J 0 bases short, with 13 bases between.

The chain couples TRBV11-1 to TRBJ1-5, with 7 bases aligning to TRBD1. The CDR3 runs to 12 residues. The V segment lost 4 bases and the J segment 15 bases; nucleotides outside the gene matches: 9. Germline V gene lookup returns CDR1 SGHAT and CDR2 FQDESV (reference sequence). CDR3 residues: CASSWRDSLRHF. The CDR3 DNA reads as TGTGCCAGCAGCTGGCGGGACAGCCTGCGGCATTTT.

This clone was counted once. The CDR3 DNA is TGTGCCAGCGGGACAGGGGGCCATGAAAAACTGTTTTTT. It yields the protein CASGTGGHEKLFF. This chain links TRBV27 with TRBJ1-4, with 12 bases matching TRBD1. CDR3 length: 13 amino acids. From germline, CDR1 is MNHEY and CDR2 SMNVEV (reference sequence). J gave up 6 bases and V 8 bases, and 1 base lay outside the gene matches.

This clone was found once. The chain recombines TRBV5-5 with TRBJ2-2; 7 bases are a match to TRBD1. In germline, CDR1 is SGHKS, CDR2 YYEKEE (reference sequence). After removal of 1 base from V and 1 base from J, the junction contained 4 bases not matched to a gene. The CDR3 totals 16 residues. CDR3 region: CASSLHRGGNTGELFF. In nucleotides, the CDR3 is TGTGCCAGCAGCTTGCACAGGGGCGGGAACACCGGGGAGCTGTTTTTT.

By share of the sample, this clone is hyperexpanded (1% or more). J is TRBJ2-1 and V is TRBV7-9; D is undetermined. Trimming left V 6 bases short and J 10 bases short, with 7 bases between. The CDR3 length is 10 residues. Germline assignment: CDR1 SEHNR and CDR2 FQNEAQ (reference sequence). The CDR3 spells CASRVDEQFF. The CDR3 DNA reads as TGTGCCAGCAGGGTAGACGAGCAGTTCTTC.

The table lists this clone with a count of one. This chain links TRBV19 with TRBJ2-4, with 10 bases identical to TRBD1. The CDR3 runs 13 residues. Losses at the gene ends were 10 bases for V and 7 bases for J; bases not matched to a gene: 7. CDR1 and CDR2 (germline): LNHDA, SQIVND (reference sequence). CDR3 nucleotide sequence: TGTGCCACTGTTCCGGGACAGGGGAACATTCAGTACTTC. It specifies CATVPGQGNIQYF.

The table lists this clone with a count of one. This rearrangement joins TRBV19 to TRBJ2-7; 11 bases line up with TRBD1. CDR1 and CDR2 (germline): LNHDA, SQIVND (reference sequence). The ends lost 6 bases at V and 6 bases at J; junction bases unmatched: 4. This CDR3 spans 13 amino acids. Written as DNA, the CDR3 is TGTGCCAGTAGCGGGACAGGGGGAATCGAGCAGTACTTC. Translating gives CASSGTGGIEQYF. Supplemented by reference TRBV19 and TRBJ2-7, the full variable domain reads DGGITQSPKYLFRKEGQNVTLSCEQNLNHDAMYWYRQDPGQGLRLIYYSQIVNDFQKGDIAEGYSVSREKKESFPLTVTSAQKNPTAFYLCASSGTGGIEQYFGPGTRLTVT.

The J gene is TRBJ2-2, the V gene TRBV2; D remains ambiguous. The CDR3 length is 14 residues. Trimming cost V 6 bases and J 2 bases, with 10 bases left between them. The germline CDR1 and CDR2 sequences are SNHLY and FYNNEI. The CDR3, as DNA: TGTGCCAGCAGAACAGCCATAAACACCGGGGAGCTGTTTTTT. Encoded protein: CASRTAINTGELFF.

The V gene is TRBV7-9, the J gene TRBJ1-5; no clear D. Germline assignment: CDR1 SEHNR and CDR2 FQNEAQ (reference sequence). This CDR3 contains 13 residues. V was cut by 4 bases and J by 4 bases, with 8 bases left in between. The CDR3 loop reads CASSSFVNQPQHF. The CDR3 nucleotides read TGTGCCAGCAGCTCGTTCGTGAATCAGCCCCAGCATTTT.